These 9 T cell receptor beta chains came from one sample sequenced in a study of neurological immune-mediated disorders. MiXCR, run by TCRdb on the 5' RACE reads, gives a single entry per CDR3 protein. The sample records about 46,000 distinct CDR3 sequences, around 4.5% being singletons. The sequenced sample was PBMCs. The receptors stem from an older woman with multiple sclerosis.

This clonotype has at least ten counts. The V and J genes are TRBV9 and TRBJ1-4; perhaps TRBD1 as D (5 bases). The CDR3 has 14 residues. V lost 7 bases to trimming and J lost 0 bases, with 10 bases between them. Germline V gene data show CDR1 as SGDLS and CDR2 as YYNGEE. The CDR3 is CASSSGTTNEKLFF. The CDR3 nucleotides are TGTGCCAGCTCGTCAGGGACAACTAATGAAAAACTGTTTTTT.

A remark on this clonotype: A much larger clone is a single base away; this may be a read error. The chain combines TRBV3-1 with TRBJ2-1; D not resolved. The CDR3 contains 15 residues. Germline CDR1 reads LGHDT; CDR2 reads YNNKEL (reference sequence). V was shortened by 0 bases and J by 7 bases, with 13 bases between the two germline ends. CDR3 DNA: TGTGCCAGCAGCCAAGATGTGGGAATAGGTAATGAGCAGTTCTTC. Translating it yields CASSQDVGIGNEQFF.

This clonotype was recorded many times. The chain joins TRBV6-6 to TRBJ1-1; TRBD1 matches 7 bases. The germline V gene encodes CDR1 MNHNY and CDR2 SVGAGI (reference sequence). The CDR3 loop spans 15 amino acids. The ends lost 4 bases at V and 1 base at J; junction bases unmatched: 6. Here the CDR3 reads CASSSIGQENTEAFF. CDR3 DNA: TGTGCCAGCAGTTCCATTGGACAGGAGAACACTGAAGCTTTCTTT.

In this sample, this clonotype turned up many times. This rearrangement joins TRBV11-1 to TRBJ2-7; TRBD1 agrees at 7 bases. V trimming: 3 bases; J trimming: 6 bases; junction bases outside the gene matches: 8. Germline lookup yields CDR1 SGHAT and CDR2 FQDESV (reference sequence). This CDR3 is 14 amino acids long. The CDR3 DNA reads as TGTGCCAGCAGCTTCTCCGGGACAGTTCTCGAGCAGTACTTC. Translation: CASSFSGTVLEQYF.

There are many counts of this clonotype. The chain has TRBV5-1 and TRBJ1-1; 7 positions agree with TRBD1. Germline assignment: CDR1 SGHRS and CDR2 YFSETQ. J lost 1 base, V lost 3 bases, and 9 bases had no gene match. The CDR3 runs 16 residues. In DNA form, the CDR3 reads TGCGCCAGCAGCTCGTCCAGGGGGAGTTGGAACACTGAAGCTTTCTTT. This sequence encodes CASSSSRGSWNTEAFF.

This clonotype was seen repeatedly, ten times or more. CDR3: CASSAGTANEKLFF. In DNA form, the CDR3 reads TGTGCCAGCAGCGCCGGGACGGCTAATGAAAAACTGTTTTTT. This chain uses TRBV7-9 with TRBJ1-4, with D possibly matching TRBD1 (5 bases). Germline CDR1 reads SEHNR; CDR2 reads FQNEAQ (reference sequence). This CDR3 is built from 14 residues. V lost 5 bases to trimming and J lost 3 bases, with 10 bases between them.

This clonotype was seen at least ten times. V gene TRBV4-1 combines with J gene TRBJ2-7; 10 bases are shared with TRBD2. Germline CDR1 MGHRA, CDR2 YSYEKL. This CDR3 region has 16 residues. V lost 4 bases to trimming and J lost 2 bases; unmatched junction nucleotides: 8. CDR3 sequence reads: CASSRTGTSVPYEQYF. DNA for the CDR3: TGCGCCAGCAGCCGCACGGGGACTAGCGTCCCCTACGAGCAGTACTTC.

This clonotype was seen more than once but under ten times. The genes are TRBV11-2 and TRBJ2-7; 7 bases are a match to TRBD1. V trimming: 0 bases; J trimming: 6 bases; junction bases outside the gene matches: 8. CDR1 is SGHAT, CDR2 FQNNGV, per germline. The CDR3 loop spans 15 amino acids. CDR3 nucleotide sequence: TGTGCCAGCAGCTTAGAGGGGACAGTACTCTTCGAGCAGTACGTC. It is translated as CASSLEGTVLFEQYV.

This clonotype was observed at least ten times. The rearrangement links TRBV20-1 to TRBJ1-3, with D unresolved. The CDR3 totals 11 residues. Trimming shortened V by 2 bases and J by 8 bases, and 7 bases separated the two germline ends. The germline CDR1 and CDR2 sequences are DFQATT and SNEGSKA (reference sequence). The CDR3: CSARFGDTIYF. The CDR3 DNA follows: TGCAGTGCTAGATTTGGGGACACCATATATTTT.